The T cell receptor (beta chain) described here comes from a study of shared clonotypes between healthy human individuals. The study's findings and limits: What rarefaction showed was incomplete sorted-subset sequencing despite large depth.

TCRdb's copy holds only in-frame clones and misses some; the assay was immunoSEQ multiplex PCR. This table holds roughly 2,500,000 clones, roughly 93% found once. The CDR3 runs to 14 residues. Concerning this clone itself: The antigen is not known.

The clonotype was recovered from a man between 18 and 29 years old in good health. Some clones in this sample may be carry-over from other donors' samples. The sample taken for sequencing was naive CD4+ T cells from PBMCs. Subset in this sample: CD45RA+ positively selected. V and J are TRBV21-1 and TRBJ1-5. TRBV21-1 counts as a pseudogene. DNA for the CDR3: TGTGCCAGCAAGCCCGGTCCCTCTTATCAGCCCCAGCATTTT. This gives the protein CASKPGPSYQPQHF.